This TCR beta chain was profiled in a study of cytomegalovirus exposure and HLA in healthy donors. Points from the study as a whole: Three CMV-associated chains proved CMV antigen-specific in vitro. A later analysis linked around 17,000 TCR beta sequences to HLA alleles at 0.05 false discovery rate. Prior analysis indicated that the majority of TCR beta V segments exhibited productivity approximately 87% or approximately 30% of the time.

The PCR employed 60 Vbeta primers together with 13 Jbeta primers. Generated by immunoSEQ multiplex PCR, the TCRdb table keeps only in-frame clones and is missing some. The data show roughly 200,000 clones, with 60% to 85% seen just once and 1.5% to 1.7% held by the top ten. On this clone: Its antigen is currently unknown.

The germline V gene has CDR1 SGHRS and CDR2 YFSETQ. This CDR3 contains 14 residues. The V gene lost 0 bases and the J gene lost 2 bases, with 6 bases spanning the gap. Sequencing used PBMCs. The TCR was taken from a girl between 5 and 17 years old in good health and CMV-seropositive. V is TRBV5-1 and J is TRBJ2-1; D gene unclear. The chain's CDR3 is CASSLVSAYNEQFF. The CDR3 bases are TGCGCCAGCAGCTTGGTTTCAGCCTACAATGAGCAGTTCTTC.